This is a list of T cell receptor beta chains from one sample in a study of cytomegalovirus exposure and HLA in healthy donors. This table comes from immunoSEQ multiplex PCR, and its TCRdb copy is limited to in-frame clones, with some not included. Among about 56,000 clones, more than 80% were seen once, and the ten largest hold around 5.8%. The sample consisted of PBMCs. The receptors were sampled from a woman aged 18-29 years in good health and CMV-seronegative. The conserved cysteine and the conserved F or W are not part of the CDR3 here. The order of the fields is V gene, J gene, D gene, CDR3 protein. D genes are given only for firm matches.

TRBV13	TRBJ1-1	NA	ASSRTGDGPHTEAF
TRBV27	TRBJ1-1	NA	ASSPRGQRKAF
TRBV27	TRBJ2-2	NA	ASSSTGTNTGELF
TRBV5-4	TRBJ2-2	NA	ASSLDRGGNTGELF
TRBV11-2	TRBJ2-3	TRBD2	ASSLGTSGNTDTQY
TRBV7-9	TRBJ2-5	TRBD2	ASRGAGGPQETQY
TRBV6-5	TRBJ1-1	TRBD1	ASRTTGANTEAF
TRBV7-8	TRBJ1-1	NA	ASSTGYSTEAF
TRBV5-3	TRBJ1-2	TRBD1	ARSLAIGTGGTYGYT
TRBV4-2	TRBJ2-4	TRBD1	ASSQGQGAAKNIQY
TRBV13	TRBJ1-4	TRBD1	ASSILTGEKLF
TRBV19	TRBJ1-1	NA	ASSITGANTEAF
TRBV5-1	TRBJ2-2	TRBD2	ASRTSGRNTGELF
TRBV11-1	TRBJ1-3	TRBD1	ASSGPRDRVRNTIY
TRBV19	TRBJ1-6	NA	ASSIYPPLSSDNSPLH
TRBV19	TRBJ2-1	TRBD2	ASTSVLAGGNEQF
TRBV5-4	TRBJ1-2	NA	ASSLRGSGYT
TRBV28	TRBJ2-1	TRBD1	ASSLDDRGGEQF
TRBV5-1	TRBJ1-1	NA	ASKREGKTEAF
TRBV29-1	TRBJ1-4	NA	SVRSGEKLF
TRBV4-2	TRBJ2-2	NA	ASSQDWVRSGSHTGELF
TRBV9	TRBJ1-1	TRBD1	ASSEGTGDSTEAF
TRBV5-8	TRBJ2-5	TRBD2	ASGTSVQETQY
TRBV27	TRBJ1-1	NA	ASSLREGVTEAF
TRBV7-9	TRBJ2-1	NA	ASSSSETSYNEQF
TRBV4-2	TRBJ2-1	TRBD2	ASSLGTSGFTEDRNEQF
TRBV7-3	TRBJ2-3	TRBD2	ASSLFTSGEVDTQY
TRBV27	TRBJ2-5	TRBD2	ASRPPASGRWQETQY
TRBV11-1	TRBJ1-1	NA	ASRSPGLTEAF
TRBV19	TRBJ1-2	NA	ASSIGIGRGHDGYT
TRBV7-2	TRBJ1-5	NA	ASSNPRGPQH
TRBV27	TRBJ2-4	NA	ASSFGDIAKNIQY
TRBV7-9	TRBJ1-4	NA	ASRSRNEKLF
TRBV18	TRBJ2-7	TRBD1	ASSPRDRAYEQY
TRBV19	TRBJ2-7	TRBD1	ASSPRGQSYEQY
TRBV6-6	TRBJ2-1	NA	ASSWGGEQF
TRBV4-2	TRBJ2-7	NA	ASSQADSIQVYEQY
TRBV6-5	TRBJ2-7	TRBD1	ASRPGQGYEQY
TRBV5-4	TRBJ2-7	TRBD1	ASSTGQKFPYEQY
TRBV5-6	TRBJ1-6	NA	ASSLDRSSPLH
TRBV2	TRBJ1-2	TRBD1	ASTEDRGTGYT
TRBV9	TRBJ2-2	TRBD1	ASSVRDRGRTGELF
TRBV2	TRBJ1-2	TRBD1	AQTGDGYT
TRBV7-9	TRBJ2-1	TRBD2	ASSWGLAGGRNEQF
TRBV2	TRBJ2-7	TRBD1	ASSGDSSYEQY